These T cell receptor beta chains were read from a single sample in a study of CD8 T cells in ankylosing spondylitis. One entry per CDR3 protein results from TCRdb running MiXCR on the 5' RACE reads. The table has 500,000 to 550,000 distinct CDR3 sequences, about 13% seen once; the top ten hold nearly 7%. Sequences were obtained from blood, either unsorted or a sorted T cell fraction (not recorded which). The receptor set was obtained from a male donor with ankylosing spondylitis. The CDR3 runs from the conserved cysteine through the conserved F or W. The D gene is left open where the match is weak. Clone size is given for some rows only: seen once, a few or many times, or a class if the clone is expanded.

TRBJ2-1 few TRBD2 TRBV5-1 TGCGCCAGCAGATATAGACTAGCGGGAGGCGGCAATGAGCAGTTCTTC CASRYRLAGGGNEQFF
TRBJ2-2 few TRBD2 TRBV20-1 TGCAGTGCTAGAGATCTGTCTAGCGGGACGAACACCGGGGAGCTGTTTTTT CSARDLSSGTNTGELFF
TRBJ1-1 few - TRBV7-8 TGTGCCAGCAGCCCACCACGGGCCCAGAACACTGAAGCTTTCTTT CASSPPRAQNTEAFF
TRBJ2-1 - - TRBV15 TGTGCCACCAGCAGAGCTCCGTTAGCCGAATACAATGAGCAGTTCTTC CATSRAPLAEYNEQFF
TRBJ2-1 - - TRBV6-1 TGTGCCAGCAGTGAATTTAGTAGCCTTTACTACAATGAGCAGTTCTTC CASSEFSSLYYNEQFF
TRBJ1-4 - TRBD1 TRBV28 TGTGCCAGCAGGGAAACAGGGGGCTGGTCCTATGAAAAACTGTTTTTT CASRETGGWSYEKLFF
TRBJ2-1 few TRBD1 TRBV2 TGTGCCAGCACCAGGCAGGGGGTAGGTGAGCAGTTCTTC CASTRQGVGEQFF
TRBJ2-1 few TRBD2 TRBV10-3 TGTGCCATCAGTAACGCTGGGACTAGCGGGAAGGGTGAGCAGTTCTTC CAISNAGTSGKGEQFF
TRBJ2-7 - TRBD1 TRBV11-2 TGTGCCAGCAGCTTAGGAGGGACAGGCCTAGCCGAGCAGTACTTC CASSLGGTGLAEQYF
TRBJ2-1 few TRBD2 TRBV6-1 TGTGCCAGCAGTGACGTAGCGGGAGGAATAGTTGAGCAGTTCTTC CASSDVAGGIVEQFF
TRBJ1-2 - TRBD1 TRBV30 TGTGCCTGGAGAGTAAGGACAGGGGATGGCTACACCTTC CAWRVRTGDGYTF
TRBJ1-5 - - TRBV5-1 TGCGCCAGCAGCCCGACGGTTGGCAATCAGCCCCAGCATTTT CASSPTVGNQPQHF
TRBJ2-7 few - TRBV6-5 TGTGCCAGCAGTTCCCAACCGAAGACAGGCCCCTCCTACGAGCAGTACTTC CASSSQPKTGPSYEQYF
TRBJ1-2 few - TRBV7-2 TGTGCCAGCAGCTTAGCTGGGCTAGCTAACTATGGCTACACCTTC CASSLAGLANYGYTF
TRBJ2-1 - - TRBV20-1 TGCAGTGCCCCGGACGCACACACCTACAATGAGCAGTTCTTC CSAPDAHTYNEQFF
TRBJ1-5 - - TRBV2 TGTGCCAGCAGCGAATCGGGGCGGGGGAACAATCAGCCCCAGCATTTT CASSESGRGNNQPQHF
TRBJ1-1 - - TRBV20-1 TGCAGTGCTTATGGGGGGCGTGGCACTGAAGCTTTCTTT CSAYGGRGTEAFF
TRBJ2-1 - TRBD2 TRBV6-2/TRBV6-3 TGTGCCAGCAGTTACCACCCCACTAGCGGGAGTATTGGGTCCTACAATGAGCAGTTCTTC CASSYHPTSGSIGSYNEQFF
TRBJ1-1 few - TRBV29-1 TGCAGCGTTGAAGGGGGAAGGGCTGAAGCTTTCTTT CSVEGGRAEAFF
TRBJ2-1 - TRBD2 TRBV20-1 TGCAGTGCTGCCACTAGCGGGAGGATGAATGAGCAGTTCTTC CSAATSGRMNEQFF
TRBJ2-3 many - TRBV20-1 TGCAGTGCAAACAGTAGGACTTACCCCACAGATACGCAGTATTTT CSANSRTYPTDTQYF
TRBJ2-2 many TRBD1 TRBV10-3 TGTGCCATCAGTGAGTCAGACAGGGGAAGAACCGGGGAGCTGTTTTTT CAISESDRGRTGELFF
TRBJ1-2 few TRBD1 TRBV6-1 TGTGCCAGCAGCCGGGACAGGTTTTTAGGTGGCTACACCTTC CASSRDRFLGGYTF
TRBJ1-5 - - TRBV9 TGTGCCAGCAGCGCCGGAGGGACATTAGGTCAGCCCCAGCATTTT CASSAGGTLGQPQHF
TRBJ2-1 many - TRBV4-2 TGTGCCAGCAGCCAACCCAGCAGAGAGCAGTTCTTC CASSQPSREQFF
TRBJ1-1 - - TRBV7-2 TGTGCCAGCAGCTTAGTCGGAGGGGTTGTCGCTTTCTTT CASSLVGGVVAFF
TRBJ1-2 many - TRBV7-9 TGTGCCAGCAGCTTTGGCACCCTGATGGGCTATGGCTACACCTTC CASSFGTLMGYGYTF